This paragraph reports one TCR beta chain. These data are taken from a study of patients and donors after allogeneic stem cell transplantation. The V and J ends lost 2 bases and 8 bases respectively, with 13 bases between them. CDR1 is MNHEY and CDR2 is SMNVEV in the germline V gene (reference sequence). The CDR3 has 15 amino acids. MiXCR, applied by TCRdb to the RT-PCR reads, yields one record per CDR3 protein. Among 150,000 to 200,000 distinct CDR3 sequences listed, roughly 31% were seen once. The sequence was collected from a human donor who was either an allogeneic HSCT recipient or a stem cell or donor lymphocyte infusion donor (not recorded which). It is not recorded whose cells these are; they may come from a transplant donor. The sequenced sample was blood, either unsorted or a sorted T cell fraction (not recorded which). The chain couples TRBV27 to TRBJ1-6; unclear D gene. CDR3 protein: CASSLKPGGHSPLHF. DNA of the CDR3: TGTGCCAGCAGTTTAAAACCCGGCGGACATTCACCCCTCCACTTT.